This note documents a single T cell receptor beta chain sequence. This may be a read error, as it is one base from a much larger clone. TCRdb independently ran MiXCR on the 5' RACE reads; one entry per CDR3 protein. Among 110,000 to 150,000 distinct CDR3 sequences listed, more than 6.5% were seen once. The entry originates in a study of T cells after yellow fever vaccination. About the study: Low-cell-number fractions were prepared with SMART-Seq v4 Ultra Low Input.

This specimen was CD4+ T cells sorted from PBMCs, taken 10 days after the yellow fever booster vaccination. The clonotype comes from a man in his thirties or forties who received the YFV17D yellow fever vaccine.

The CDR3 DNA reads TGCAGTGCTAGAGAGTCTACGACTAGCGGCTACGAGCAGTACTTC. The encoded protein is CSARESTTSGYEQYF. The chain recombines TRBV20-1 with TRBJ2-7, with 9 bases aligning to TRBD2. This CDR3 has 15 residues. Losses at the gene ends were 0 bases for V and 3 bases for J; bases not matched to a gene: 6. Per germline, CDR1 DFQATT and CDR2 SNEGSKA (reference sequence).